This T cell receptor (beta chain) was profiled in a study of OX40 agonist ivuxolimab in advanced cancers. Study-level information: The dose-escalation cohort was around 83% male, with a mean age of approximately 61 years, ranging about 23 to 80.

This CDR3 has 16 amino acids. Germline CDR1 and CDR2: SGDLS and YYNGEE. The ends lost 3 bases at V and 3 bases at J; junction bases unmatched: 8. TCRdb keeps only in-frame clones here, not all; method: immunoSEQ multiplex PCR. The sample records tens of thousands of clones, 75% to 90% being singletons. This specimen consisted of CD4+ or CD8+ T cells sorted from blood, obtained in a trial of the OX40 agonist ivuxolimab. The gene calls are TRBV9 and TRBJ2-2; TRBD2 agrees at 7 bases. The receptor's source is an adult with an advanced solid tumor such as melanoma, head and neck, liver or kidney cancer. CDR3 residues: CASSETTSPHTGELFF. The CDR3 nucleotides read TGTGCCAGCAGCGAGACGACTAGCCCTCACACCGGGGAGCTGTTTTTT.